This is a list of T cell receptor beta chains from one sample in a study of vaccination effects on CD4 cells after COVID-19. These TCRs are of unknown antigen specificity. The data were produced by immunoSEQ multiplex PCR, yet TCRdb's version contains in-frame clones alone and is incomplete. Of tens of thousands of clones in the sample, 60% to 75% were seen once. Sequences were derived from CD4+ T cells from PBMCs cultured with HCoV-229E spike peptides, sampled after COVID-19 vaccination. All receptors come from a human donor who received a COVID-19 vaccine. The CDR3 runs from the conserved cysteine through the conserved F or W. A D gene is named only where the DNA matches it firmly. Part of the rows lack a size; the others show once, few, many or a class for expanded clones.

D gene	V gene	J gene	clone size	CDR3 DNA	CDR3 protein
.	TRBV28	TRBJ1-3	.	TGTGCCAGCAGTTTAGGGGGAGTGGAAGGAAACACCATATATTTT	CASSLGGVEGNTIYF
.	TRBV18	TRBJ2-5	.	TGTGCCAGCTCACAAGGAGGTTTGAGAAGAGAGGCCCAGTACTTC	CASSQGGLRREAQYF
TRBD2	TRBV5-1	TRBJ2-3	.	TGCGCCAGCAGCTTGGATCTAGCGGGGGGACCCGATACGCAGTATTTT	CASSLDLAGGPDTQYF
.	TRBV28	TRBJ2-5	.	TGTGCCAGCACCCAAAGGGGGGGCTTCGAAGAGACCCAGTACTTC	CASTQRGGFEETQYF
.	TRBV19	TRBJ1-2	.	TGTGCCAGTAGTATTATAGGGAACTATGGCTACACCTTC	CASSIIGNYGYTF
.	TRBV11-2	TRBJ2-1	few	TGTGCCAGCAGCTTAGTGGGTTGGCAGGGCAATGAGCAGTTCTTC	CASSLVGWQGNEQFF
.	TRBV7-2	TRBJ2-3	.	TGTGCCAGCAGCTTAGTTGGGCAGAGCACAGATACGCAGTATTTT	CASSLVGQSTDTQYF
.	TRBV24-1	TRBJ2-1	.	TGTGCCACCAGTGGAAACTACAATGAGCAGTTCTTC	CATSGNYNEQFF
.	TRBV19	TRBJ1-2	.	TGTGCCAGTAGTCTAGGCCCCCGGGGGCTAGCTAACTATGGCTACACCTTC	CASSLGPRGLANYGYTF
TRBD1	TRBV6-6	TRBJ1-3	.	TGTGCCAGCACGATTGACAGGGGATTCTCTGGAAACACCATATATTTT	CASTIDRGFSGNTIYF
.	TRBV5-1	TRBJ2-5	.	TGCGCCAGCAGCTTGGAGGGTCACGGGGAGACCCAGTACTTC	CASSLEGHGETQYF
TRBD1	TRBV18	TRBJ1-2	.	TGTGCCAGCTCCGAACAGGGGGCAGATGGCTACACCTTC	CASSEQGADGYTF
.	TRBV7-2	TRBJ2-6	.	TGTGCCAGCAGCTTAGCCTGGGCAGATAGATCTGGGGCCAACGTCCTGACTTTC	CASSLAWADRSGANVLTF
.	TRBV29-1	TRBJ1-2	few	TGCAGCGTTGTCGACGGAGCTAACTATGGCTACACCTTC	CSVVDGANYGYTF